The 9 T cell receptor beta chains given below trace back to one sample, sequenced in a study of Tregs in tolerant kidney transplant recipients. Sequenced by immunoSEQ multiplex PCR; TCRdb stores in-frame clones only, minus some. Seen here are 75,000 to 100,000 clones, over 85% observed once, and the top ten hold over 4%. The sequencing sample was made of CD8+ T cells from blood. The receptors shown here come from a human donor in good health.

This sequence joins TRBV7-9 and TRBJ2-1; TRBD2 might be the D (6 bases). The CDR3 consists of 13 residues. Germline CDR1 SEHNR, CDR2 FQNEAQ (reference sequence). The germline V and J ends were trimmed by 1 base and 7 bases, with 8 bases remaining between them. The CDR3 reads CASSLGGRNEQFF. In DNA form, the CDR3 reads TGTGCCAGCAGCTTAGGTGGGAGGAATGAGCAGTTCTTC.

Details on this clone: Distinct nucleotide sequences in the sample also encode this CDR3. The CDR3 region is CASSPVGYEQYF. DNA of the CDR3: TGTGCCAGCAGTCCGGTGGGCTACGAGCAGTACTTC. The chain recombines TRBV27 with TRBJ2-7; D remains unclear. The germline V gene has CDR1 MNHEY and CDR2 SMNVEV (reference sequence). This CDR3 has 12 amino acids. Trimming cost V 5 bases and J 3 bases, with 8 bases left between them.

V is TRBV30 and J is TRBJ2-7, with 8 bases identical to TRBD2. The junction had 9 bases not matched to a gene; V was cut back by 6 bases and J by 5 bases. This CDR3 region has 13 residues. Germline loops: CDR1 GTSNPN, CDR2 SVGIG (reference sequence). This CDR3 is CACSGGRGNEQYF. The CDR3 DNA is TGTGCCTGCAGCGGGGGCAGGGGTAACGAGCAGTACTTC.

V and J are TRBV4-1 and TRBJ1-5; 7 bases are shared with TRBD1. This CDR3 has 14 residues. Germline CDR1 MGHRA, CDR2 YSYEKL. The junction had 4 bases not matched to a gene; V was cut back by 1 base and J by 7 bases. The CDR3: CASSQGQGRQPQHF. The CDR3 DNA reads as TGCGCCAGCAGCCAAGGACAGGGTCGGCAGCCCCAGCATTTT.

CDR3: CASSIDRQPQHF. CDR3 coding DNA: TGTGCCAGTAGTATAGACCGGCAGCCCCAGCATTTT. This chain uses TRBV19 with TRBJ1-5; D gene ambiguous. There are 12 residues in the CDR3. Trimming removed 0 bases from V and 7 bases from J, with 4 bases in between. Germline V gene sequence: CDR1 LNHDA, CDR2 SQIVND (reference sequence).

The chain links TRBV14 to TRBJ2-1, with D unclear. The germline V gene encodes CDR1 SGHDN and CDR2 FVKESK. The CDR3 is made up of 16 amino acids. The V and J ends lost 4 bases and 0 bases respectively, with 13 bases between them. The CDR3 sequence: CASSPSFTPSYNEQFF. As DNA, the CDR3 is TGTGCCAGCAGCCCCAGTTTTACCCCCTCCTACAATGAGCAGTTCTTC.

This clone has just one count. The genes are TRBV7-8 and TRBJ1-2; TRBD1 is a possible D gene (5 bases). The length of the CDR3 is 15 residues. CDR1 is SGHVS and CDR2 is FQNEAQ in the germline V gene. V dropped 1 base and J dropped 4 bases, with 13 bases sitting between them. This CDR3 is CASSLVGGSIYGYTF. DNA of the CDR3: TGTGCCAGCAGCTTAGTGGGGGGAAGCATCTATGGCTACACCTTC.

The chain joins TRBV27 to TRBJ2-5; 10 bases are a match to TRBD1. The V segment lost 6 bases and the J segment 5 bases; nucleotides outside the gene matches: 3. Germline V gene sequence: CDR1 MNHEY, CDR2 SMNVEV (reference sequence). The CDR3 sequence is 13 residues long. CDR3 protein: CASRDRGQETQYF. CDR3 coding DNA: TGTGCCAGCAGAGACAGGGGGCAGGAGACCCAGTACTTC.

The chain employs TRBV10-3 and TRBJ2-1; D possibly matches TRBD1 or TRBD2 (5 bases each). CDR1 ENHRY and CDR2 SYGVKD come from the germline V gene. Deletions cut 8 bases from V and 2 bases from J, with 13 bases between. The CDR3 contains 14 residues. This CDR3 reads CAIARGDTYNEQFF. The CDR3 DNA sequence: TGTGCCATCGCCCGGGGCGATACCTACAATGAGCAGTTCTTC.